Shown below are 14 T cell receptor beta chains from a single sample sequenced in a study of OX40 agonist ivuxolimab in advanced cancers. Profiled with immunoSEQ multiplex PCR; TCRdb holds only in-frame clones, not every one. This table has about 52,000 clones, approximately 86% appearing once. Sequencing was performed on CD4+ or CD8+ T cells sorted from blood, taken in a trial of the OX40 agonist ivuxolimab. These receptors all stem from an adult with an advanced solid tumor such as melanoma, head and neck, liver or kidney cancer.

This rearrangement joins TRBV27 to TRBJ1-5, with a possible D match to TRBD1 (6 bases). Germline V gives CDR1 MNHEY, CDR2 SMNVEV (reference sequence). The CDR3 sequence is 17 residues long. V lost 5 bases and J lost 0, with 17 bases in between. The CDR3 nucleotides are TGTGCCAGCAGTGCGTGGACAGATCTTTATAGCAATCAGCCCCAGCATTTT. This sequence encodes CASSAWTDLYSNQPQHF.

This clone came up a few times. The J gene is TRBJ1-2, the V gene TRBV2; 9 nucleotides line up with TRBD1. Trimming removed 3 bases from V and 7 bases from J; junction bases left unmatched: 6. The CDR3 is 14 amino acids. The germline V gene has CDR1 SNHLY and CDR2 FYNNEI. The CDR3 region is CASSEAHRGLGYTF. CDR3 bases: TGTGCCAGCAGTGAGGCCCACAGGGGGCTTGGCTACACCTTC.

The chain joins TRBV6-1 to TRBJ2-1, with D possibly matching TRBD1 (5 bases). The CDR3 covers 14 residues. V was clipped by 10 bases and J by 8 bases, with 21 bases between them. Germline CDR1 and CDR2: MNHNS and SASEGT. The CDR3 DNA follows: TGTGCCACAGAGACAGTTTCCCCGGGCGATGAGCAGTTCTTC. Its translation is CATETVSPGDEQFF.

The rearrangement joins TRBV6-6 to TRBJ2-7; weak D call: TRBD1 (6 bases). Deletions cut 2 bases from V and 5 bases from J, with 7 bases between. The CDR3 has 12 amino acids. Per the germline V gene, CDR1 is MNHNY and CDR2 is SVGAGI (reference sequence). Here the CDR3 reads CASSYEGDEQYF. CDR3 bases: TGTGCCAGCAGTTACGAGGGGGACGAGCAGTACTTC.

The chain links TRBV13 to TRBJ2-1; 11 bases fit TRBD2. CDR1 and CDR2 (germline): PRHDT, FYEKMQ (reference sequence). Trimming cost V 3 bases and J 6 bases; bases outside gene matches: 4. The CDR3 runs 15 residues. The CDR3 loop reads CASSFPSGRSNEQFF. DNA of the CDR3: TGTGCCAGCAGCTTCCCTAGCGGGAGGTCCAATGAGCAGTTCTTC.

The V gene is TRBV15, the J gene TRBJ1-1; possible D gene TRBD1, 5 bases. Germline loops: CDR1 LNHNV, CDR2 YYDKDF (reference sequence). Trimming stripped 3 bases from V and 7 bases from J, with 18 bases between. This CDR3 contains 15 residues. CDR3 protein: CATSSLGKGTIEAFF. For the CDR3, the DNA is TGTGCCACCAGCAGCCTTGGGAAGGGGACGATTGAAGCTTTCTTT.

The CDR3 reads CASSSGAAEQYF. As DNA, the CDR3 is TGTGCCAGCAGTTCGGGGGCAGCCGAGCAGTACTTC. The chain uses TRBV25-1 and TRBJ2-7, with D perhaps matching TRBD1 or TRBD2 (6 bases each). This CDR3 region has 12 residues. Trimming pared 5 bases from V and 6 bases from J, leaving 11 bases between. CDR1 and CDR2 from the germline V gene are MGHDK and SYGVNS.

The chain links TRBV13 to TRBJ1-2; D may be TRBD1 (5 bases). CDR3 length: 15 residues. Trimming stripped 0 bases from V and 3 bases from J, with 11 bases between. Germline assignment: CDR1 PRHDT and CDR2 FYEKMQ (reference sequence). The CDR3 spells CASSLGGGEDYGYTF. CDR3 nucleotides: TGTGCCAGCAGCTTAGGGGGAGGGGAGGACTATGGCTACACCTTC.

The chain employs TRBV4-1 and TRBJ2-2; TRBD2 is a possible D gene (5 bases). Germline CDR1 is MGHRA and CDR2 is YSYEKL. This CDR3 contains 13 residues. V shed 4 bases and J shed 8 bases, with 11 bases lying between them. CDR3 in amino acids: CASSPGVMGELFF. CDR3 in DNA: TGCGCCAGCAGCCCCGGGGTCATGGGGGAGCTGTTTTTT.

This rearrangement joins TRBV6-5 to TRBJ1-1; TRBD1 matches 9 bases. J lost 5 bases, V lost 8 bases, and 3 bases had no gene match. This CDR3 is 12 amino acids long. Germline V gives CDR1 MNHEY, CDR2 SVGAGI. The CDR3 bases are TGTGCCAGCCGGGACAGGGAGACTGAAGCTTTCTTT. This codes for CASRDRETEAFF.

This sequence joins TRBV7-8 and TRBJ2-3; D remains unclear. The CDR3 length is 14 residues. Germline CDR1 reads SGHVS; CDR2 reads FQNEAQ. V was shortened by 6 bases and J by 2 bases, with 12 bases between the two germline ends. CDR3 bases: TGTGCCAGCAGATTAACGACACACACAGATACGCAGTATTTT. Its protein product is CASRLTTHTDTQYF.

Remarks on this clone: The sample contains more than one DNA sequence encoding this CDR3. V is TRBV27 and J is TRBJ2-7; D call uncertain. V lost 3 bases to trimming and J lost 1 base, with 10 bases between them. Germline V gene sequence: CDR1 MNHEY, CDR2 SMNVEV (reference sequence). The CDR3 has 14 amino acids. The CDR3 DNA sequence: TGTGCCAGCAGTTTTTCAGGCAGTTCCTACGAGCAGTACTTC. Protein sequence: CASSFSGSSYEQYF.

The chain links TRBV5-6 to TRBJ2-7, with 9 bases aligning to TRBD1. The V gene end was trimmed by 6 bases and the J gene end by 1 base; junction bases not matched to a gene: 11. CDR3 length: 16 amino acids. CDR1 and CDR2 from the germline V gene are SGHDT and YYEEEE. CDR3 amino acids: CASTDSGTGNSYEQYF. CDR3 in DNA: TGTGCCAGCACCGATTCTGGGACAGGGAATTCCTACGAGCAGTACTTC.

This sequence joins TRBV27 and TRBJ1-1; 7 bases are shared with TRBD1. V shed 4 bases, J shed 0 bases, and the junction held 5 bases outside the gene matches. The CDR3 is 15 residues long. CDR1 MNHEY and CDR2 SMNVEV come from the germline V gene (reference sequence). CDR3 nucleotide sequence: TGTGCCAGCAGTTGGGGGGACAGCATGAACACTGAAGCTTTCTTT. Its protein is CASSWGDSMNTEAFF.